This TCR beta chain stems from a study of blood T cell repertoires in COVID-19. Turning to the study itself: Spain, Italy and the United States supplied samples that represented acute and convalescent COVID-19. T cells, B-cell-depleted T cells, or PBMCs supplied cDNA or gDNA.

Here immunoSEQ multiplex PCR was the method, and the copy in TCRdb shows in-frame clones only, minus some. This sample has 200,000 to 250,000 clones, with about nine tenths found just once. The CDR3 totals 14 residues. CDR1 and CDR2 (germline): SGHNT, YYREEE (reference sequence). V gave up 4 bases and J gave up 9 bases; unmatched junction bases: 6. The V call is TRBV5-4, the J call TRBJ2-1; 11 bases align to TRBD2. Specimen: peripheral blood. This clonotype originated in a man between 60 and 75 years old who had recovered from COVID-19. The CDR3 DNA reads TGTGCCAGCAGCGACCTAGCGGGAGGCGGTGAGCAGTTCTTC. This translates into CASSDLAGGGEQFF.